This T cell receptor (beta chain) came from a study of blood T cells in healthy people across ages. Study-level findings and limits: Roughly linearly, TCR beta diversity per million T cells fell as age increased.

Germline assignment: CDR1 SGHTA and CDR2 FQGNSA. V was shortened by 5 bases and J by 10 bases, with 21 bases between the two germline ends. The CDR3 consists of 15 residues. PCR was performed a second time for roughly 7 to 12 cycles using a sample-barcoded 5' primer and a J-beta primer mix. Researchers report that a template-switch adaptor with 12 random nucleotides tagged each cDNA molecule. TCRdb fed the 5' RACE reads into MiXCR, producing one record per CDR3 protein. This table holds 2 million or so distinct CDR3 sequences, less than 50% found once. There are a few counts of this clonotype. The antigen is not known.

Sequencing was done on a sample of blood. This chain joins TRBV7-2 and TRBJ2-1; possibly TRBD2 for D (7 bases). The TCR sequence derives from a woman in her thirties or forties in good health. CDR3 bases: TGTGCCAGCAGCCCGGATAGCTGGGGGGGCGGCGAGCAGTTCTTC. It specifies CASSPDSWGGGEQFF.